These 19 T cell receptor beta chains were all obtained from the same sample, sequenced in a study of blood T cell repertoires in COVID-19. The protocol was immunoSEQ multiplex PCR, while the TCRdb copy is restricted to in-frame clones and leaves out a portion. This repertoire shows about 480,000 clones, approximately 87% found once; its top ten account for 1.5% to 2%. Sequencing input: PBMCs or T cells enriched from blood (not recorded which). These receptors all come from a woman aged 40-49 years who had recovered from COVID-19.

The chain is built from TRBV20-1 and TRBJ1-1; perhaps TRBD1 as D (5 bases). Germline CDR1 reads DFQATT; CDR2 reads SNEGSKA (reference sequence). The V gene lost 7 bases and the J gene lost 10 bases, with 16 bases spanning the gap. This CDR3 contains 11 residues. CDR3: CSVLGALGAFF. CDR3 bases: TGCAGTGTTTTAGGGGCGCTGGGAGCTTTCTTT.

V and J are TRBV7-6 and TRBJ2-5; D gene uncertain. The germline V and J ends were trimmed by 1 base and 4 bases, with 10 bases remaining between them. Germline CDR1 is SGHVS and CDR2 is FNYEAQ. The CDR3 sequence is 14 residues long. The CDR3, as DNA: TGTGCCAGCAGCTTAGTGCTAGGCGGAGAGACCCAGTACTTC. Encoded protein: CASSLVLGGETQYF.

The chain recombines TRBV7-6 with TRBJ2-1, with 13 bases lining up with TRBD2. The CDR3 has 17 residues. The germline CDR1 and CDR2 sequences are SGHVS and FNYEAQ. J gave up 4 bases and V 5 bases, and 8 bases lay outside the gene matches. The CDR3 here is CASSRGLAGVRYNEQFF. The CDR3 nucleotides read TGTGCCAGCAGCCGAGGACTAGCGGGAGTCCGATACAATGAGCAGTTCTTC.

The chain joins TRBV20-1 to TRBJ2-3; no clear D gene. V was shortened by 3 bases and J by 0 bases, with 16 bases between the two germline ends. In germline, CDR1 is DFQATT, CDR2 SNEGSKA (reference sequence). CDR3 size: 16 residues. CDR3 residues: CSASTQKHLSTDTQYF. CDR3 nucleotide sequence: TGCAGTGCTAGTACGCAGAAACATCTTAGCACAGATACGCAGTATTTT.

The J gene is TRBJ2-7, the V gene TRBV11-1, with a weak D call TRBD1 (5 bases). Trimming took 4 bases from V and 3 from J, leaving 7 bases between them. The CDR3 contains 12 residues. In germline, CDR1 is SGHAT, CDR2 FQDESV (reference sequence). This chain's CDR3 is CASSSQGYEQYF. The CDR3 nucleotides are TGTGCCAGCAGCTCCCAGGGCTACGAGCAGTACTTC.

The genes are TRBV25-1 and TRBJ2-2; D gene unclear. Trimming stripped 3 bases from V and 4 bases from J, with 12 bases between. There are 15 residues in the CDR3. Germline V gives CDR1 MGHDK, CDR2 SYGVNS. The CDR3 coding sequence is TGTGCCAGCAGTGATCTGGGTAGCCCCACCGGGGAGCTGTTTTTT. This codes for CASSDLGSPTGELFF.

This CDR3 reads CASSKEGREVPPYNEQFF. CDR3 nucleotides: TGTGCCAGCAGCAAGGAAGGGCGGGAGGTACCCCCCTACAATGAGCAGTTCTTC. The chain links TRBV21-1 to TRBJ2-1; no check of the table's D call, TRBD2, against the DNA was made. TRBV21-1 is deemed a pseudogene. The CDR3 is 18 residues long.

This clone appeared a single time. The J gene is TRBJ2-7, the V gene TRBV10-3, with TRBD2 matching 12 bases. There are 17 residues in the CDR3. V lost 4 bases to trimming and J lost 2 bases; unmatched junction nucleotides: 9. CDR1 is ENHRY, CDR2 SYGVKD, per germline. The CDR3 DNA reads TGTGCCATCAGTGGCAAGACTAGCGGGAGTTCCCCCTACGAGCAGTACTTC. It is translated as CAISGKTSGSSPYEQYF.

The genes are TRBV7-2 and TRBJ2-3; 13 nucleotides match TRBD2. Losses at the gene ends were 3 bases for V and 6 bases for J; bases not matched to a gene: 9. Germline values: CDR1 SGHTA, CDR2 FQGNSA. The CDR3 is made up of 17 amino acids. The CDR3 sequence: CASSFDRLAGGSDTQYF. CDR3 DNA sequence: TGTGCCAGCAGCTTCGACCGACTAGCGGGAGGAAGTGATACGCAGTATTTT.

This rearrangement joins TRBV6-5 to TRBJ1-3; TRBD1 is a possible D gene (5 bases). The germline CDR1 and CDR2 sequences are MNHEY and SVGAGI. The CDR3 totals 13 residues. V lost 10 bases and J 4 bases, leaving 14 bases between the germline ends. In DNA, the CDR3 is TGTGCCACCGCAGACAGCCAGGGAAACACCATATATTTT. The encoded protein is CATADSQGNTIYF.

This chain connects TRBV7-8 to TRBJ2-7, with TRBD1 identical over 7 bases. The CDR3 extends over 14 amino acids. The trim removed 8 bases at V and 4 bases at J, leaving 11 bases unmatched. Germline-derived CDR1 and CDR2 are SGHVS and FQNEAQ. The DNA of the CDR3 is TGTGCCAGCGGATACCGGGACAGACCTTACGAGCAGTACTTC. As protein: CASGYRDRPYEQYF.

The chain employs TRBV4-3 and TRBJ2-2; the D gene is possibly TRBD2 (6 bases). V lost 3 bases and J 7 bases, leaving 15 bases between the germline ends. CDR1 and CDR2 (germline): LGHNA, YSLEER. This CDR3 is 15 amino acids long. CDR3 residues: CASSHNAAGRGELFF. The DNA for the CDR3 is TGCGCCAGCAGCCATAACGCAGCGGGCCGCGGGGAGCTGTTTTTT.

The chain combines TRBV19 with TRBJ1-4; 7 bases are a match to TRBD1. V was pared by 5 bases and J by 4 bases, with 7 bases of the junction left unmatched. The CDR3 spans 15 residues. CDR1 and CDR2 from the germline V gene are LNHDA and SQIVND (reference sequence). CDR3 nucleotide sequence: TGTGCCAGTAGTCATCAAGGGACAGTTAATGAAAAACTGTTTTTT. It translates to CASSHQGTVNEKLFF. Full variable domain (outside the CDR3, taken from reference TRBV19 and TRBJ1-4): DGGITQSPKYLFRKEGQNVTLSCEQNLNHDAMYWYRQDPGQGLRLIYYSQIVNDFQKGDIAEGYSVSREKKESFPLTVTSAQKNPTAFYLCASSHQGTVNEKLFFGSGTQLSVL.

The genes are TRBV7-9 and TRBJ2-3; no clear D. Per the germline V gene, CDR1 is SEHNR and CDR2 is FQNEAQ (reference sequence). The V and J ends lost 3 bases and 0 bases respectively, with 7 bases between them. The CDR3 sequence is 14 residues long. For the CDR3, the DNA is TGTGCCAGCAGCTTCCACAGTAGCACAGATACGCAGTATTTT. It specifies CASSFHSSTDTQYF.

This chain uses TRBV7-2 with TRBJ1-1, with D maybe TRBD1 (6 bases). The CDR3 contains 19 residues. CDR1 SGHTA and CDR2 FQGNSA come from the germline V gene. With 0 bases removed from V and 7 bases from J, the gap between germline ends came to 27 bases. The DNA of the CDR3 is TGTGCCAGCAGCTTAGCGTCCAGCCTGCTAGGTCGTGAACAGGGTGAAGCTTTCTTT. Encoded protein: CASSLASSLLGREQGEAFF.

The chain employs TRBV6-2 or TRBV6-3 and TRBJ1-6; D is uncertain. The CDR3 loop spans 12 amino acids. Germline V gene sequence: CDR1 MNHEY, CDR2 SVGEGT. The germline V and J ends were trimmed by 6 bases and 8 bases, with 8 bases remaining between them. The CDR3 DNA reads TGTGCCAGCAGCCCCCCTTATTCACCCCTCCACTTT. It translates to CASSPPYSPLHF.

The V call is TRBV5-8, the J call TRBJ2-5, with D perhaps TRBD1 (7 bases). CDR3 length equals 15 residues. Germline CDR1 reads SGHTS; CDR2 reads YDEGEE. Trimming took off 4 bases at V and 2 bases at J, with 15 bases between the two ends. The DNA of the CDR3 is TGTGCCAGCAGCCGCGGGACAGCCGGACAAGAGACCCAGTACTTC. This translates into CASSRGTAGQETQYF.

The gene calls are TRBV2 and TRBJ2-7; TRBD1 agrees at 7 bases. The V and J ends lost 5 bases and 5 bases, in that order; junction bases with no gene match: 15. The CDR3 extends over 16 amino acids. Germline V CDR1 and CDR2: SNHLY, FYNNEI. The CDR3 loop reads CASSQKGGLARDEQYF. The CDR3 DNA reads TGTGCCAGCAGTCAAAAAGGGGGCCTTGCTCGGGACGAGCAGTACTTC.

This chain uses TRBV7-2 with TRBJ1-5; tentatively, D is TRBD1 (5 bases). The CDR3 covers 15 residues. Trimming shortened V by 1 base and J by 7 bases, and 14 bases separated the two germline ends. The germline V gene has CDR1 SGHTA and CDR2 FQGNSA. CDR3 bases: TGTGCCAGCAGCTTAGTATGGGGGGAGGGGCAGCCCCAGCATTTT. Translation gives CASSLVWGEGQPQHF.